This TCR beta chain comes out of a study of T cells after yellow fever vaccination. Turning to the study itself: Low-cell-number fractions underwent preparation using SMART-Seq v4 Ultra Low Input. Study outcomes and limitations: The booster saw the reappearance of most primary-vaccination clones (roughly 96% CD4, 88% CD8).

For TCR, cDNA came from 5'RACE template switching, which added a universal primer site and UMIs. TCRdb reprocessed the 5' RACE reads with MiXCR, giving one entry per CDR3 protein. The table records some 150,000 distinct CDR3 sequences, approximately 10% of them present only once. Points on this clonotype: Its antigen is currently unknown.

The CDR3 totals 16 residues. Per the germline V gene, CDR1 is SGHDT and CDR2 is YYEEEE. Germline trimming cut 4 bases from V and 1 base from J; bases unmatched to any gene: 6. The chain employs TRBV5-6 and TRBJ1-5; 9 nucleotides match TRBD1. Specimen: CD8+ T cells sorted from PBMCs, collected 45 days after the yellow fever booster vaccination. This clonotype was obtained from a man between 18 and 29 years old who received the YFV17D yellow fever vaccine. The CDR3 DNA sequence: TGTGCCAGCAGCCAGCGGACAGGGGCAAGCAATCAGCCCCAGCATTTT. As protein: CASSQRTGASNQPQHF.